Included here is one T cell receptor beta chain sequence, with context. Its antigen remains unidentified. Germline CDR1 is MNHEY and CDR2 is SVGAGI. Trimming cost V 0 bases and J 0 bases, with 6 bases left between them. CDR3 size: 14 residues. The sample comes from a study of graft-versus-host responses after intestinal transplantation. Study conclusions and caveats: Early post-transplant falls in HvG clones accompanied the peak levels of circulating GvH clones. GvH clones occurred in recipient marrow; some first appeared in ileum or blood.

Repertoires were generated with immunoSEQ multiplex PCR, while TCRdb's copy carries only in-frame clones and drops some. This sample has about 50,000 clones, with about 93% found just once. This receptor was identified in a human donor who was the organ donor for an intestinal transplant. J is TRBJ2-7 and V is TRBV6-5, with D unresolved. The material was unstimulated CD4+ T cells sorted from spleen or lymph node cells, obtained before transplant. The CDR3 coding sequence is TGTGCCAGCAGTTACTCGCGGAGCTCCTACGAGCAGTACTTC. This codes for CASSYSRSSYEQYF.